This T cell receptor beta chain was documented in a study of blood T cell repertoires in COVID-19. Overall study: Italy, Spain and the United States were the sources of the convalescent and acute COVID-19 samples. From T cells, B-cell-depleted T cells, or PBMCs came the material, which was cDNA or gDNA.

As processed by the authors: Counts of nucleated cells, estimated from reference gene primer amplification, were obtained. Some clones are missing from TCRdb's copy, which holds only in-frame ones; the method was immunoSEQ multiplex PCR. That table is the source of V, J and clone size, and D and trimming were worked out from the DNA. The sample lists approximately 200,000 clones; about 84% were seen once. In germline, CDR1 is WSHSY, CDR2 SAAADI. V was clipped by 3 bases and J by 4 bases, with 12 bases between them. This CDR3 contains 14 residues. The rearrangement uses TRBV10-2 and TRBJ1-1; D is perhaps TRBD1 (6 bases). The clonotype was recovered from a woman in her thirties with acute or convalescent COVID-19. Sequenced material: peripheral blood. CDR3 region: CASSDVQGATEAFF. In nucleotides, the CDR3 is TGCGCCAGCAGTGATGTACAGGGAGCCACTGAAGCTTTCTTT.